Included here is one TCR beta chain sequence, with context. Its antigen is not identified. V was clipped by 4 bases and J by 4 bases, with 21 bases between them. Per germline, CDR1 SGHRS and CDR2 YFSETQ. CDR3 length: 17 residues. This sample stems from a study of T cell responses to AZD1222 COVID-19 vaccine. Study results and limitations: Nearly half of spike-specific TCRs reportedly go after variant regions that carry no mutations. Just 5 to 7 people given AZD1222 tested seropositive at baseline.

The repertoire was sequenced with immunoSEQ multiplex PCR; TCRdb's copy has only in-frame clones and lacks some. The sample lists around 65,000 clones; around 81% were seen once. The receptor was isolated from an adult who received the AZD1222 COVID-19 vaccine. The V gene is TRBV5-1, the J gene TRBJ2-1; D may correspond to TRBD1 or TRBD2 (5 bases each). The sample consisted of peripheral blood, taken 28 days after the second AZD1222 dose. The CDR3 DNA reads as TGCGCCAGCAGCCCGCCCCGGGACCCCGTTCCGTACAATGAGCAGTTCTTC. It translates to CASSPPRDPVPYNEQFF.